The 28 T cell receptor beta chains reported below all come from one sample, sequenced in a study of neurological immune-mediated disorders. TCRdb redid the calling of the 5' RACE reads with MiXCR, one entry per CDR3 protein. The sample has roughly 19,000 distinct CDR3 sequences, about 15% seen once; the top ten hold about 15%. Material for sequencing was PBMCs. The receptors shown here come from a female donor with HTLV-1-associated myelopathy (HAM/TSP).

This clonotype is labeled medium-sized. The chain joins TRBV20-1 to TRBJ2-7, with TRBD2 matching 12 bases. Trimming at V came to 2 bases and at J to 1 base, leaving 3 bases not matched to a gene. Germline CDR1 reads DFQATT; CDR2 reads SNEGSKA (reference sequence). This CDR3 spans 15 amino acids. The CDR3 region has the DNA TGCAGTGCTAGAATGACTAGCGGGGGATCCTACGAGCAGTACTTC. Its protein is CSARMTSGGSYEQYF.

This sequence joins TRBV6-5 and TRBJ1-1, with D hard to call. The CDR3 has 14 amino acids. The germline CDR1 and CDR2 sequences are MNHEY and SVGAGI. Trimming took 6 bases from V and 4 from J, leaving 15 bases between them. CDR3 coding DNA: TGTGCCAGCAGGAGAGAATCCCGCGCCACTGAAGCTTTCTTT. Translation gives CASRRESRATEAFF.

V and J are TRBV30 and TRBJ2-3; tentative D call: TRBD2 (7 bases). V was trimmed by 2 bases and J by 3 bases, leaving 12 bases between them. CDR1 is GTSNPN, CDR2 SVGIG, per germline (reference sequence). The length of the CDR3 is 14 residues. The DNA of the CDR3 is TGTGCCTGGAGTCGGGGGGCTCGGACAGATACGCAGTATTTT. This codes for CAWSRGARTDTQYF.

This sequence joins TRBV10-1 and TRBJ1-1; 7 bases map to TRBD1. The CDR3 has 17 residues. Germline CDR1 is WNHNN and CDR2 is SYGVQD (reference sequence). V shed 6 bases and J 2 bases; nucleotides not matched to a gene: 15. The CDR3 bases are TGCGCCAGCAGGGATACAGGGGAGGTCGTCGGAAACACTGAAGCTTTCTTT. Encoded protein: CASRDTGEVVGNTEAFF.

In this sample, this clonotype turned up many times. This chain joins TRBV12-3 or TRBV12-4 and TRBJ1-2; D unresolved. The CDR3 is 12 amino acids. With 5 bases removed from V and 4 bases from J, the gap between germline ends came to 8 bases. This CDR3 reads CASSAVRYGYTF. The CDR3 nucleotides are TGTGCCAGCAGTGCGGTGCGCTATGGCTACACCTTC.

This clonotype was found many times. V and J are TRBV29-1 and TRBJ2-1, with D maybe TRBD2 (6 bases). The V end lost 4 bases, the J end lost 5 bases, and 15 bases lay between the germline ends. Germline-derived CDR1 and CDR2 are SQVTM and ANQGSEA. CDR3 length: 14 amino acids. CDR3 DNA: TGCAGCGTTGTGACTAGGTACCCGAACAATGAGCAGTTCTTC. It encodes CSVVTRYPNNEQFF.

The sample holds many counts of this clonotype. The chain employs TRBV20-1 and TRBJ2-1; 8 bases match TRBD2. The CDR3 has 15 amino acids. Germline values: CDR1 DFQATT, CDR2 SNEGSKA (reference sequence). Unmatched junction bases numbered 6, after V lost 5 bases and J lost 0 bases. In DNA, the CDR3 is TGCAGTGCTCCCATAGCGGGGAGCTCCTACAATGAGCAGTTCTTC. Protein product: CSAPIAGSSYNEQFF.

This clonotype was detected many times. This sequence joins TRBV29-1 and TRBJ2-7, with D unresolved. Trimming took 4 bases from V and 6 from J, leaving 10 bases between them. The CDR3 is made up of 11 amino acids. The germline gives CDR1 SQVTM, CDR2 ANQGSEA. The CDR3 spells CSVGPGREQYF. CDR3 in DNA: TGCAGCGTTGGTCCAGGTCGCGAGCAGTACTTC.

This clonotype has at least ten counts. This sequence joins TRBV7-6 and TRBJ2-7; a weak D match, TRBD2 (6 bases). The CDR3 totals 14 residues. Germline CDR1 reads SGHVS; CDR2 reads FNYEAQ. Trimming removed 6 bases from V and 2 bases from J, with 14 bases in between. CDR3 DNA: TGTGCCAGCAGTGCGGGGAGCCAAACCTACGAGCAGTACTTC. Its protein product is CASSAGSQTYEQYF. Filled out from reference TRBV7-6 and TRBJ2-7, the complete variable domain reads GAGVSQSPRYKVTKRGQDVALRCDPISGHVSLYWYRQALGQGPEFLTYFNYEAQQDKSGLPNDRFSAERPEGSISTLTIQRTEQRDSAMYRCASSAGSQTYEQYFGPGTRLTVT.

V and J are TRBV7-6 and TRBJ2-1; D unclear. Germline V lookup: CDR1 SGHVS, CDR2 FNYEAQ. Trimming removed 2 bases from V and 0 bases from J, with 14 bases in between. The CDR3 has 17 amino acids. CDR3 in amino acids: CASSLLVAPSSYNEQFF. In DNA form, the CDR3 reads TGTGCCAGCAGCTTATTGGTCGCGCCCAGCTCCTACAATGAGCAGTTCTTC.

This clonotype appeared many times. V usage is TRBV25-1 and J usage is TRBJ2-7, with 9 bases lining up with TRBD2. The V and J ends lost 3 bases and 0 bases, in that order; junction bases with no gene match: 0. Germline values: CDR1 MGHDK, CDR2 SYGVNS. CDR3 length: 14 residues. In nucleotides, the CDR3 is TGTGCCAGCAGTGATAGCGGGAGCTCCTACGAGCAGTACTTC. Amino acid sequence: CASSDSGSSYEQYF.

This clonotype was picked up many times. The V call is TRBV15, the J call TRBJ2-3, with D uncertain. With 0 bases removed from V and 6 bases from J, the gap between germline ends came to 10 bases. Germline-derived CDR1 and CDR2 are LNHNV and YYDKDF (reference sequence). The CDR3 has 14 residues. The CDR3 protein is CATSRDKLADTQYF. CDR3 DNA sequence: TGTGCCACCAGCAGAGATAAGTTGGCTGATACGCAGTATTTT.

This clonotype is medium-sized within its sample. The genes are TRBV20-1 and TRBJ2-2; D may be TRBD1 or TRBD2 (5 bases each). V lost 2 bases, J lost 5 bases, and 15 bases lay in between. CDR1 is DFQATT, CDR2 SNEGSKA, per germline (reference sequence). The CDR3 contains 15 residues. The CDR3 DNA reads TGCAGTGCTAGACCGACCGGGACCTGGACCGGGGAGCTGTTTTTT. As protein: CSARPTGTWTGELFF.

This clonotype was observed at least ten times. The chain employs TRBV6-4 and TRBJ1-5; 8 positions agree with TRBD1. V lost 3 bases and J lost 4; bases outside the gene matches: 11. Germline loops: CDR1 MRHNA, CDR2 SNTAGT. This CDR3 is 17 amino acids long. The CDR3 is CASSDPLVDRVNQPQHF. The CDR3, as DNA: TGTGCCAGCAGTGATCCCCTTGTGGACAGGGTAAATCAGCCCCAGCATTTT.

This clonotype was counted ten times or more. The V gene is TRBV5-6, the J gene TRBJ2-5, with 9 bases matching TRBD2. This CDR3 comprises 14 residues. Per the germline V gene, CDR1 is SGHDT and CDR2 is YYEEEE. The ends lost 0 bases at V and 5 bases at J; junction bases unmatched: 2. CDR3 in DNA: TGTGCCAGCAGCTTGGGTACTAGCGGGGAGACCCAGTACTTC. This sequence encodes CASSLGTSGETQYF.

This clonotype occurred many times. The gene calls are TRBV20-1 and TRBJ2-7, with D perhaps matching TRBD2 (6 bases). The V gene lost 4 bases and the J gene lost 3 bases, with 13 bases spanning the gap. Germline CDR1 reads DFQATT; CDR2 reads SNEGSKA (reference sequence). The CDR3 is 13 residues long. The CDR3 sequence: CSANRDLYYEQYF. DNA of the CDR3: TGCAGTGCTAACCGGGACTTATACTACGAGCAGTACTTC.

This clonotype was seen repeatedly, ten times or more. The chain carries TRBV12-3 or TRBV12-4 and TRBJ2-6; D remains ambiguous. V was clipped by 6 bases and J by 0 bases, with 6 bases between them. This CDR3 region has 14 residues. CDR3 residues: CASRGSSGANVLTF. In nucleotides, the CDR3 is TGTGCCAGCAGGGGAAGCTCTGGGGCCAACGTCCTGACTTTC.

This clonotype appeared many times. The rearrangement joins TRBV20-1 to TRBJ2-3, with TRBD2 identical over 10 bases. V shed 3 bases and J 4 bases; nucleotides not matched to a gene: 4. The CDR3 is 14 residues long. The germline V gene encodes CDR1 DFQATT and CDR2 SNEGSKA (reference sequence). CDR3 amino acids: CSARASGGSDTQYF. DNA of the CDR3: TGCAGTGCTAGGGCTAGCGGGGGTTCAGATACGCAGTATTTT.

This clonotype was seen repeatedly, ten times or more. The chain combines TRBV3-1 with TRBJ2-3; 7 positions match TRBD1. V dropped 0 bases and J dropped 4; count of bases not matched to a gene: 4. Germline V CDR1 and CDR2: LGHDT, YNNKEL (reference sequence). CDR3 length: 15 residues. CDR3 coding DNA: TGTGCCAGCAGCCAAGACCCAGGGGGAGCAGATACGCAGTATTTT. Translation: CASSQDPGGADTQYF.

At least ten counts were recorded for this clonotype. The gene calls are TRBV6-5 and TRBJ2-7, with 9 bases identical to TRBD1. In germline, CDR1 is MNHEY, CDR2 SVGAGI. The CDR3 contains 15 residues. V trimming: 1 base; J trimming: 0 bases; junction bases outside the gene matches: 1. CDR3 nucleotides: TGTGCCAGCAGTTACTGGACAGGGGTCTCCTACGAGCAGTACTTC. Its protein is CASSYWTGVSYEQYF.

This clonotype has ten or more counts. V is TRBV6-2 or TRBV6-3 and J is TRBJ2-5; 8 positions agree with TRBD1. This CDR3 has 16 residues. Losses at the gene ends were 2 bases for V and 4 bases for J; bases not matched to a gene: 9. Germline V lookup: CDR1 MNHEY, CDR2 SVGEGT. The CDR3, as DNA: TGTGCCAGCAGTTACCAGGGGGCCGGAATTGCAGAGACCCAGTACTTC. It yields the protein CASSYQGAGIAETQYF.

Concerning this clonotype: A much larger clone lies one base from this, so it may be a read error. J is TRBJ1-1 and V is TRBV12-3 or TRBV12-4; weak D call: TRBD1 (5 bases). The CDR3 has 14 amino acids. CDR3 DNA sequence: TGTGTCAGCAGAACCCAGGGAAGGGGTACTGAAGCTTTCTTT. As protein: CVSRTQGRGTEAFF.

On this clonotype: The junction and the germline gene differ at one end; a read error may be behind it. The rearrangement links TRBV7-9 to TRBJ2-4; D not resolved. The CDR3 contains 15 residues. Germline loops: CDR1 SEHNR, CDR2 FQNEAQ (reference sequence). This CDR3 is CASSLEGRTKNIKYF. The CDR3 DNA sequence: TGTGCCAGCAGCTTAGAAGGGCGGACCAAAAACATTAAGTACTTC. Filled out from reference TRBV7-9 and TRBJ2-4, the complete variable domain reads DTGVSQNPRHKITKRGQNVTFRCDPISEHNRLYWYRQTLGQGPEFLTYFQNEAQLEKSRLLSDRFSAERPKGSFSTLEIQRTEQGDSAMYLCASSLEGRTKNIKYFGAGTRLSVL.

This CDR3 reads CSALGGTLTYEQYF. The CDR3 DNA is TGCAGTGCCCTAGGGGGGACTTTGACCTACGAGCAGTACTTC. The chain employs TRBV20-1 and TRBJ2-7; D may match TRBD1 or TRBD2 (6 bases each). The CDR3 totals 14 residues. Germline-derived CDR1 and CDR2 are DFQATT and SNEGSKA (reference sequence). With 6 bases removed from V and 2 bases from J, the gap between germline ends came to 17 bases.

This clonotype was counted ten times or more. The chain is built from TRBV20-1 and TRBJ2-5; unclear D gene. The ends were cut back, 3 bases at V and 5 bases at J, with 13 bases in the middle. Germline loops: CDR1 DFQATT, CDR2 SNEGSKA (reference sequence). This CDR3 region has 13 residues. Here the CDR3 reads CSARSPEVETQYF. CDR3 DNA: TGCAGTGCTAGGTCGCCCGAGGTGGAGACCCAGTACTTC.

Many counts were recorded for this clonotype. The chain is built from TRBV20-1 and TRBJ2-7; 9 nucleotides match TRBD2. J lost 6 bases, V lost 4 bases, and 1 base had no gene match. CDR3 size: 11 residues. Per the germline V gene, CDR1 is DFQATT and CDR2 is SNEGSKA (reference sequence). The CDR3 DNA follows: TGCAGTGCTAAGCGGGAGGCCGAGCAGTACTTC. Its protein product is CSAKREAEQYF.

This clonotype was observed at least ten times. The chain recombines TRBV5-1 with TRBJ1-4; possibly TRBD1 for D (5 bases). Germline V gives CDR1 SGHRS, CDR2 YFSETQ. The CDR3 runs to 19 residues. The germline V and J ends were trimmed by 1 base and 0 bases, with 19 bases remaining between them. This CDR3 is CASSLYSVVGTATNEKLFF. As DNA, the CDR3 is TGCGCCAGCAGCTTGTATTCCGTCGTGGGGACTGCAACTAATGAAAAACTGTTTTTT.

This clonotype was counted ten times or more. The CDR3 sequence is CASSAPQGLGANVLTF. CDR3 DNA: TGTGCCAGCAGCGCGCCACAGGGTCTGGGGGCCAACGTCCTGACTTTC. The chain carries TRBV7-3 and TRBJ2-6; the D gene is possibly TRBD1 (6 bases). The germline V gene encodes CDR1 SGHTA and CDR2 FQGTGA. This CDR3 comprises 16 residues. V gave up 5 bases and J gave up 4 bases, with 15 bases separating them.